The clone carrying this T cell receptor beta chain was counted between two and nine times. This record comes from a study of blood T cells in healthy people across ages. Those donating, healthy Caucasian individuals from Russia, were aged about 6 to 90. The total RNA that was extracted per sample amounted to at least 6 micrograms. CDR1 is KGHDR, CDR2 SFDVKD, per germline. CDR3 length equals 13 residues. The V segment lost 7 bases and the J segment 1 base; nucleotides outside the gene matches: 0. Alongside a J-beta primer mix, a sample-barcoded 5' primer served in a second PCR lasting about 7 to 11 cycles. Each TCR beta cDNA got a 12-nucleotide random molecular identifier. No fewer than 2.5 million CDR3-containing paired-end reads came from each sample. TCRdb recomputed calls from the 5' RACE reads with MiXCR, one row per CDR3 protein. Counted here are around 850,000 distinct CDR3 sequences, around 36% occurring once; the ten biggest clones make up roughly 13%.

The genes are TRBV24-1 and TRBJ2-3; 8 positions match TRBD1. The sequence was collected from a man between 18 and 35 years old in good health. The source material was blood. Here the CDR3 DNA reads TGTGCCACCAGGACAGGGGGCACAGATACGCAGTATTTT. This gives the protein CATRTGGTDTQYF.